This T cell receptor (beta chain) was captured by sequencing in a study of cytomegalovirus exposure and HLA in healthy donors. Study results and caveats: Later analysis showed TCR association rates varying by HLA locus, highest for DRB1 and lowest for HLA-C.

The PCR ran on 60 Vbeta and 13 Jbeta primers. Clones were read by immunoSEQ multiplex PCR, and TCRdb kept only the in-frame ones, dropping some. Here the sample spans around 100,000 clones, about 68% being singletons. The CDR3 is made up of 14 amino acids. Germline V lookup: CDR1 LNHDA, CDR2 SQIVND (reference sequence). V lost 4 bases to trimming and J lost 7 bases, with 14 bases between them. Regarding this clone: What it binds is unknown.

The sample was PBMCs. The chain joins TRBV19 to TRBJ1-5; a weak D match, TRBD1 (5 bases). This clonotype originated in a male donor in good health and CMV-seropositive. The CDR3 region has the DNA TGTGCCAGTAGTACCCCGGGGGTTGGCCAGCCCCAGCATTTT. Its translation is CASSTPGVGQPQHF.